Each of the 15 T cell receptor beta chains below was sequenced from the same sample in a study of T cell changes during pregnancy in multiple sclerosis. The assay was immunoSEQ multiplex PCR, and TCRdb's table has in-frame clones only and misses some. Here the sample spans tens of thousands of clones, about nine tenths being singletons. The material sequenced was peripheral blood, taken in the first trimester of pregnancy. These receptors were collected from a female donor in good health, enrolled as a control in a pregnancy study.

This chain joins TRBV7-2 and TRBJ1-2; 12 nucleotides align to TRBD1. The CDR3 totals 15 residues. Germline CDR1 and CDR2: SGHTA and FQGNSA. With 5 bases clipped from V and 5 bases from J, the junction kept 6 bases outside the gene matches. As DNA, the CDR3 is TGTGCCAGCAGCCTAGGGACAGGGGGCCATTATGGCTACACCTTC. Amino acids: CASSLGTGGHYGYTF.

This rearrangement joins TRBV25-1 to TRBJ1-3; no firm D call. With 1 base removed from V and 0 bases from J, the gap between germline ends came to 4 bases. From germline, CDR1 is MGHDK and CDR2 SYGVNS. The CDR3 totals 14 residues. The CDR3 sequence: CASSEFGSGNTIYF. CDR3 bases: TGTGCCAGCAGTGAATTCGGCTCTGGAAACACCATATATTTT.

The chain's CDR3 is CASSERDRVETQYF. The CDR3 DNA follows: TGCGCCAGCAGTGAGCGGGACAGGGTTGAGACCCAGTACTTC. The chain links TRBV10-2 to TRBJ2-5; TRBD1 aligns across 9 bases. Germline CDR1 WSHSY, CDR2 SAAADI. The CDR3 is 14 residues long. J lost 5 bases, V lost 2 bases, and 3 bases had no gene match.

The CDR3 coding sequence is TGTGCCAGCTCACCTCAGGACAATGAGCAGTTCTTC. As protein: CASSPQDNEQFF. J is TRBJ2-1 and V is TRBV18; no clear D. The CDR3 is 12 residues long. Germline loops: CDR1 KGHSH, CDR2 LQKENI. The ends were cut back, 3 bases at V and 5 bases at J, with 5 bases in the middle. Full variable domain (remainder filled in from reference TRBV18 and TRBJ2-1): NAGVMQNPRHLVRRRGQEARLRCSPMKGHSHVYWYRQLPEEGLKFMVYLQKENIIDESGMPKERFSAEFPKEGPSILRIQQVVRGDSAAYFCASSPQDNEQFFGPGTRLTVL.

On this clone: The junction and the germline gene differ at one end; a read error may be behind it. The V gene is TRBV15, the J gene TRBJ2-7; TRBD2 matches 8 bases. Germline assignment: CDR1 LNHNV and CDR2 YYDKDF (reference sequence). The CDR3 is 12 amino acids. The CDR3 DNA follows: TGTGCCACCAGTTCCGGGGGGGTAGGGGGGATCTTC. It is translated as CATSSGGVGGIF.

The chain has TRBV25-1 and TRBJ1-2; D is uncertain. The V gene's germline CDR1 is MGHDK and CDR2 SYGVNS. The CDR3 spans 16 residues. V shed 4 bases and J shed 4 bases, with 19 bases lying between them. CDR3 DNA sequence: TGTGCCAGCAGTGGGCCTAAGAGGCCTCCCATCTATGGCTACACCTTC. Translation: CASSGPKRPPIYGYTF.

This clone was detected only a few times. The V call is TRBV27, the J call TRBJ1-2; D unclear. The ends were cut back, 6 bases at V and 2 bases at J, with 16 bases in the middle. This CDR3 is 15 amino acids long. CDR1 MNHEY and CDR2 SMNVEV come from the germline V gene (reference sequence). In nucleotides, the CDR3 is TGTGCCAGCAGCTCAAGGGCGGGGTGGAACTATGGCTACACCTTC. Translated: CASSSRAGWNYGYTF.

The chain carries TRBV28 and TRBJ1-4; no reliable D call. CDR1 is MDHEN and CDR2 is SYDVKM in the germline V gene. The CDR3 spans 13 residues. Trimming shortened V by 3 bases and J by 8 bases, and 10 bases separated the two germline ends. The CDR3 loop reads CASSFQSWEKLFF. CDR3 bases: TGTGCCAGCAGTTTTCAGTCGTGGGAAAAACTGTTTTTT.

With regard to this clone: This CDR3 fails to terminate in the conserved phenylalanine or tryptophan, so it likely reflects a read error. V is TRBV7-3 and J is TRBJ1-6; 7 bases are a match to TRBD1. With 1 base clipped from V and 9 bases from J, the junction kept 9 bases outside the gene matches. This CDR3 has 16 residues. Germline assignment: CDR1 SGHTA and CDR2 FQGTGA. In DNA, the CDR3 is TGTGCCAGCAGCTTAAATGACAGGGCGTCCGGTTCACCCCTCCACCTT. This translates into CASSLNDRASGSPLHL.

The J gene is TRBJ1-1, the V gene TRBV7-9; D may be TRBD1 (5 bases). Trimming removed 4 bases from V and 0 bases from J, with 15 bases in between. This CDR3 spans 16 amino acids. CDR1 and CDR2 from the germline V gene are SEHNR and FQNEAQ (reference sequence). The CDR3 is CASSSLGRTMNTEAFF. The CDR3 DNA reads TGTGCCAGCAGCTCCCTTGGCAGGACAATGAACACTGAAGCTTTCTTT.

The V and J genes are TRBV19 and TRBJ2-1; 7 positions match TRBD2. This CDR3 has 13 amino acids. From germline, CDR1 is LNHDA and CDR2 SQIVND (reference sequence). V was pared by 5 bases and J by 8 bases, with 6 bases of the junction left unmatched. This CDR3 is CASSLRAGDEQFF. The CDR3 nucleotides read TGTGCCAGTAGTTTAAGGGCGGGGGATGAGCAGTTCTTC.

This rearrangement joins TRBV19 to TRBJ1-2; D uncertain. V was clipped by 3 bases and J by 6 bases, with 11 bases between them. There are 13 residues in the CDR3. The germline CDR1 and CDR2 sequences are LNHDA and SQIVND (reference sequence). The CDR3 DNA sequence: TGTGCCAGTAGTATCGTCAGATCCCATGGCTACACCTTC. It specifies CASSIVRSHGYTF.

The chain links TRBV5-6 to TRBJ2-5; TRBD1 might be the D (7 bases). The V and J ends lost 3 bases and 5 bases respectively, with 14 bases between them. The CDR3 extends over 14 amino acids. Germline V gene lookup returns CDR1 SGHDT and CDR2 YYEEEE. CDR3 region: CASSWAGGGETQYF. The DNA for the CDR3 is TGTGCCAGCAGCTGGGCAGGGGGAGGCGAGACCCAGTACTTC.

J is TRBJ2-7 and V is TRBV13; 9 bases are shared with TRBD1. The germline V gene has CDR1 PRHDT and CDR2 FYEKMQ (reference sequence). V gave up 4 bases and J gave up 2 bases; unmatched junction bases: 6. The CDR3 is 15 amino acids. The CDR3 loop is CASSSSGTGTYEQYF. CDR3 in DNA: TGTGCCAGCAGCTCTTCCGGGACAGGGACCTACGAGCAGTACTTC.

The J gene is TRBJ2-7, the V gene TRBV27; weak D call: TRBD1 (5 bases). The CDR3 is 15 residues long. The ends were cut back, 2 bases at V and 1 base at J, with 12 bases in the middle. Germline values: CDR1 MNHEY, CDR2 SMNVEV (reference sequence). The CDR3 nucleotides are TGTGCCAGCAGTTTAGGGGCAGCCGGATCCTACGAGCAGTACTTC. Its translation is CASSLGAAGSYEQYF.